This record concerns one TCR beta chain sequence. The data stem from a study of shared clonotypes between healthy human individuals. The assay was immunoSEQ multiplex PCR, and TCRdb's table has in-frame clones only and misses some. Among about 2,100,000 clones listed, roughly 91% were seen once. The ends lost 4 bases at V and 2 bases at J; junction bases unmatched: 7. The CDR3 loop spans 15 amino acids. Germline lookup yields CDR1 SGHRS and CDR2 YFSETQ. In the naive CD8 group, cells lacked CD45RO and were positively selected for CCR7, so terminally differentiated effector memory CD45RA+ cells were left out.

The V and J genes are TRBV5-1 and TRBJ2-3, with 7 bases identical to TRBD2. The sequencing sample was made of naive CD8+ T cells from PBMCs. The TCR was taken from a man younger than 35 in good health. Some clones in this sample may be carry-over from other donors' samples. For the CDR3, the DNA is TGCGCCAGCAGCGCGGGGGAGTACAACACAGATACGCAGTATTTT. This gives the protein CASSAGEYNTDTQYF.